A single sample gave rise to the 32 T cell receptor beta chains below, sequenced in a study of CD8+CD57+ T cells in acquired aplastic anemia. Sequencing involved patients with CD8+CD57+ cell expansion previously shown by flow cytometry. The template for TCR beta VDJ and CDR3 sequence profiling was genomic DNA. A single record per CDR3 protein comes from TCRdb applying MiXCR to the reads. This table has about 170,000 distinct CDR3 sequences, 40% to 50% appearing once. Sequencing was performed on sorted CD4+, CD8+, or CD8+CD57+ T cells (not recorded which) from PBMCs. The receptor set was obtained from a human donor with aplastic anemia.

This clonotype was recorded many times. For the CDR3, the DNA is TGTGCCAGCAGCTTAGACAGGGGCGGTAATCAGCCCCAGCATTTT. Amino acid sequence: CASSLDRGGNQPQHF. V is TRBV7-9 and J is TRBJ1-5, with 7 bases lining up with TRBD1. The CDR3 sequence is 15 residues long. CDR1 and CDR2 from the germline V gene are SEHNR and FQNEAQ (reference sequence). J gave up 4 bases and V 1 base, and 4 bases lay outside the gene matches.

In its sample, this clonotype was seen a few times. A much larger clone differs by one base, so this may be a read error. V and J are TRBV6-1 and TRBJ2-7; 12 positions agree with TRBD2. CDR1 is MNHNS and CDR2 is SASEGT in the germline V gene. CDR3 length: 13 residues. The CDR3 bases are TGTGCCAGCAGCCAGACTAGCGGGGGCGAGCAGCACTTC. It yields the protein CASSQTSGGEQHF.

This clonotype turned up a few times. This rearrangement joins TRBV3-1 to TRBJ2-2, with D perhaps matching TRBD1 or TRBD2 (6 bases each). Germline loops: CDR1 LGHDT, CDR2 YNNKEL (reference sequence). The CDR3 spans 17 residues. V was pared by 0 bases and J by 0 bases, with 11 bases between. The CDR3 spells CASSQDPRGANTGELFF. The CDR3, as DNA: TGTGCCAGCAGCCAAGATCCAAGGGGGGCGAACACCGGGGAGCTGTTTTTT.

In its sample, this clonotype was seen a few times. The chain carries TRBV4-2 and TRBJ2-1; TRBD2 matches 11 bases. This CDR3 is 16 amino acids long. The trim removed 5 bases at V and 1 base at J, leaving 4 bases unmatched. Germline values: CDR1 LGHNA, CDR2 YNFKEQ. CDR3 DNA sequence: TGTGCCAGCAGCAATATAGCGGGGGGGTCCTACAATGAGCAGTTCTTC. Translating gives CASSNIAGGSYNEQFF.

The rearrangement uses TRBV7-3 and TRBJ2-7; TRBD1 might be the D (6 bases). The germline V gene encodes CDR1 SGHTA and CDR2 FQGTGA. The CDR3 sequence is 13 residues long. With 4 bases removed from V and 3 bases from J, the gap between germline ends came to 10 bases. The CDR3 DNA reads as TGTGCCAGCAGCTCAGGGGCGGTCTACGAGCAGTACTTC. Amino acid sequence: CASSSGAVYEQYF. Based on the CDR3 plus reference TRBV7-3 and TRBJ2-7, the full variable domain is GAGVSQTPSNKVTEKGKYVELRCDPISGHTALYWYRQSLGQGPEFLIYFQGTGAADDSGLPNDRFFAVRPEGSVSTLKIQRTERGDSAVYLCASSSGAVYEQYFGPGTRLTVT.

This clonotype was detected ten times or more. The rearrangement uses TRBV5-6 and TRBJ2-3; the D gene is possibly TRBD2 (5 bases). Trimming removed 0 bases at V and 7 bases at J, with 9 bases between. From germline, CDR1 is SGHDT and CDR2 YYEEEE. The CDR3 totals 13 residues. CDR3 sequence: CASSLAGLYTQYF. The CDR3 DNA reads as TGTGCCAGCAGCTTGGCCGGACTCTATACGCAGTATTTT.

This sequence joins TRBV10-3 and TRBJ1-2; D is possibly TRBD1 (5 bases). Germline values: CDR1 ENHRY, CDR2 SYGVKD. V shed 3 bases and J shed 7 bases, with 9 bases lying between them. The CDR3 is made up of 12 amino acids. CDR3: CAISDRDGGYTF. CDR3 DNA sequence: TGTGCCATCAGTGACCGGGACGGTGGCTACACCTTC.

V and J are TRBV29-1 and TRBJ1-6; D might be TRBD1 (5 bases). The V and J ends lost 5 bases and 7 bases respectively, with 12 bases between them. The CDR3 covers 13 residues. Germline-derived CDR1 and CDR2 are SQVTM and ANQGSEA. The CDR3: CSVLEGQNSPLHF. The CDR3 DNA follows: TGCAGCGTTCTTGAAGGACAAAATTCACCCCTCCACTTT.

The chain combines TRBV15 with TRBJ2-3; unclear D gene. Germline CDR1 is LNHNV and CDR2 is YYDKDF (reference sequence). V lost 4 bases and J 2 bases, leaving 13 bases between the germline ends. There are 15 residues in the CDR3. The CDR3 reads CATSKLNPNTDTQYF. Here the CDR3 DNA reads TGTGCCACCAGCAAGCTAAACCCAAACACAGATACGCAGTATTTT.

This clonotype has only one observation. Being one base from a much bigger clone, this may be a read error. The V gene is TRBV10-3, the J gene TRBJ2-1; 7 bases fit TRBD1. The trim removed 10 bases at V and 9 bases at J, leaving 15 bases unmatched. Per the germline V gene, CDR1 is ENHRY and CDR2 is SYGVKD. The CDR3 has 14 amino acids. CDR3 in DNA: TGTGCCAGCGGCAATCAGGGGGAAAGGAGTGAGCAGTTCTTC. Translating it yields CASGNQGERSEQFF.

This chain links TRBV20-1 with TRBJ2-1; 12 bases match TRBD2. The CDR3 extends over 13 amino acids. The V segment lost 5 bases and the J segment 7 bases; nucleotides outside the gene matches: 3. Germline CDR1 reads DFQATT; CDR2 reads SNEGSKA (reference sequence). CDR3 sequence reads: CSAGLAGRNEQFF. In nucleotides, the CDR3 is TGCAGTGCTGGACTAGCGGGGCGGAATGAGCAGTTCTTC.

On this clonotype itself: This could be a read error, since a much larger clone is one nucleotide away. The chain carries TRBV11-2 and TRBJ2-5, with D perhaps matching TRBD1 (5 bases). Germline loops: CDR1 SGHAT, CDR2 FQNNGV. CDR3 length: 15 residues. The CDR3 coding sequence is TGTGCCAGCAGCTTAGGTGCCAGGGTCCAAGGGACCCAGTACTTC. Translating gives CASSLGARVQGTQYF.

The chain combines TRBV10-3 with TRBJ2-2; D perhaps matches TRBD1 (5 bases). V was cut by 10 bases and J by 4 bases, with 19 bases left in between. CDR1 ENHRY and CDR2 SYGVKD come from the germline V gene. The CDR3 sequence is 15 residues long. The CDR3 nucleotides read TGTGCCACCCGAGAAGACAGTTTGTTCACCGGGGAGCTGTTTTTT. Translated, it gives CATREDSLFTGELFF.

The CDR3 bases are TGTGCCAGCAGCCTGGGACAGGGAAGGGCTAACTATGGCTACACCTTC. Protein: CASSLGQGRANYGYTF. The chain carries TRBV11-1 and TRBJ1-2; 9 nucleotides line up with TRBD1. The ends lost 5 bases at V and 0 bases at J; junction bases unmatched: 7. This CDR3 has 16 amino acids. Per the germline V gene, CDR1 is SGHAT and CDR2 is FQDESV (reference sequence).

This clonotype was detected many times. V gene TRBV11-2 combines with J gene TRBJ2-4; TRBD2 might be the D (5 bases). The V end lost 5 bases, the J end lost 0 bases, and 11 bases lay between the germline ends. The CDR3 loop spans 15 amino acids. Germline assignment: CDR1 SGHAT and CDR2 FQNNGV. The CDR3 spells CASSPGLLAKNIQYF. CDR3 nucleotides: TGTGCCAGCAGCCCAGGACTGTTAGCCAAAAACATTCAGTACTTC. Looking up the rest from reference TRBV11-2 and TRBJ2-4 gives the full variable domain: EAGVAQSPRYKIIEKRQSVAFWCNPISGHATLYWYQQILGQGPKLLIQFQNNGVVDDSQLPKDRFSAERLKGVDSTLKIQPAKLEDSAVYLCASSPGLLAKNIQYFGAGTRLSVL.

The chain employs TRBV24-1 and TRBJ2-3, with D maybe TRBD2 (5 bases). The germline gives CDR1 KGHDR, CDR2 SFDVKD. Trimming stripped 4 bases from V and 12 bases from J, with 16 bases between. The CDR3 extends over 13 amino acids. The CDR3 region has the DNA TGTGCCACCAGTGACGGGCACGGGGAGACCCAGTATTTT. Protein: CATSDGHGETQYF.

This clonotype was counted once. At one boundary the junction diverges from the germline segment, which might be a read error. The V and J genes are TRBV5-5 and TRBJ2-1; D is unresolved. Germline V gives CDR1 SGHKS, CDR2 YYEKEE (reference sequence). This CDR3 is built from 14 residues. CDR3 DNA: TGTGCCAGCAGCTTCCTAAGCCGCCCCAATGAGCAGTTATTC. Amino acid sequence: CASSFLSRPNEQLF.

This clonotype was recorded at least ten times. The chain recombines TRBV20-1 with TRBJ1-6, with D maybe TRBD1 (5 bases). With 0 bases removed from V and 9 bases from J, the gap between germline ends came to 18 bases. Germline values: CDR1 DFQATT, CDR2 SNEGSKA (reference sequence). This CDR3 is 16 amino acids long. Written as DNA, the CDR3 is TGCAGTGCTAGAGATTCTCGGCAGGGAGATCTTTCACCCCTCCACTTT. Translation gives CSARDSRQGDLSPLHF.

J is TRBJ2-2 and V is TRBV7-2; possibly TRBD1 for D (7 bases). The CDR3 consists of 17 residues. Germline CDR1 is SGHTA and CDR2 is FQGNSA. V lost 5 bases and J lost 1, with 17 bases in between. Here the CDR3 reads CASSLAGQGGNTGELFF. The CDR3 DNA is TGTGCCAGCAGCCTGGCGGGGCAGGGGGGGAACACCGGGGAGCTGTTTTTT. The full variable domain, completed using reference TRBV7-2 and TRBJ2-2, is GAGVSQSPSNKVTEKGKDVELRCDPISGHTALYWYRQSLGQGLEFLIYFQGNSAPDKSGLPSDRFSAERTGGSVSTLTIQRTQQEDSAVYLCASSLAGQGGNTGELFFGEGSRLTVL.

The chain recombines TRBV25-1 with TRBJ2-1; the D gene is possibly TRBD2 (6 bases). Germline V gene lookup returns CDR1 MGHDK and CDR2 SYGVNS. The CDR3 covers 15 residues. Trimming took off 5 bases at V and 7 bases at J, with 18 bases between the two ends. The CDR3, as DNA: TGTGCCAGCAGTAGTGGGACTCCTCAAGGGAATGAGCAGTTCTTC. It specifies CASSSGTPQGNEQFF.

The table lists this clonotype with many counts. The rearrangement uses TRBV7-6 and TRBJ1-6; D not certain. Germline values: CDR1 SGHVS, CDR2 FNYEAQ. CDR3 length: 15 amino acids. The V gene lost 2 bases and the J gene lost 4 bases, with 9 bases spanning the gap. The CDR3 sequence: CASSLRTDYNSPLHF. The CDR3 region has the DNA TGTGCCAGCAGCTTAAGAACTGATTATAATTCACCCCTCCACTTT.

This clonotype occurred many times. The chain employs TRBV4-1 and TRBJ2-5; 9 nucleotides agree with TRBD1. CDR3 length equals 15 residues. J gave up 4 bases and V 1 base, and 4 bases lay outside the gene matches. The germline V gene has CDR1 MGHRA and CDR2 YSYEKL. CDR3: CASSQGQGVRETQYF. CDR3 DNA sequence: TGCGCCAGCAGCCAAGGACAGGGGGTTCGAGAGACCCAGTACTTC.

At least ten counts were recorded for this clonotype. The V gene is TRBV19, the J gene TRBJ2-7; TRBD1 or TRBD2 may be the D gene (5 bases each). CDR3 length: 14 residues. Germline lookup yields CDR1 LNHDA and CDR2 SQIVND (reference sequence). The V gene lost 8 bases and the J gene lost 2 bases, with 16 bases spanning the gap. The CDR3 coding sequence is TGTGCCAGTGGTGAGGGGTTGGGCGCCTACGAGCAGTACTTC. It translates to CASGEGLGAYEQYF. Full variable domain (remainder filled in from reference TRBV19 and TRBJ2-7): DGGITQSPKYLFRKEGQNVTLSCEQNLNHDAMYWYRQDPGQGLRLIYYSQIVNDFQKGDIAEGYSVSREKKESFPLTVTSAQKNPTAFYLCASGEGLGAYEQYFGPGTRLTVT.

The chain has TRBV24-1 and TRBJ1-5; D gene ambiguous. Germline V lookup: CDR1 KGHDR, CDR2 SFDVKD. The CDR3 consists of 15 residues. V was shortened by 4 bases and J by 2 bases, with 11 bases between the two germline ends. The CDR3 nucleotides are TGTGCCACCAGTGACCCCGCGGTGGGCAATCAGCCCCAGCATTTT. This encodes CATSDPAVGNQPQHF.

This clonotype showed up just a few times. The J gene is TRBJ1-2, the V gene TRBV6-1; D might be TRBD1 (6 bases). V was cut by 8 bases and J by 3 bases, with 13 bases left in between. Germline assignment: CDR1 MNHNS and CDR2 SASEGT. The CDR3 is 13 residues long. CDR3 loop: CASGPGEYYGYTF. CDR3 nucleotides: TGTGCCAGCGGTCCAGGGGAGTACTATGGCTACACCTTC.

This clonotype was picked up many times. V is TRBV20-1 and J is TRBJ1-4; D unclear. The CDR3 loop spans 14 amino acids. With 1 base removed from V and 7 bases from J, the gap between germline ends came to 13 bases. Germline lookup yields CDR1 DFQATT and CDR2 SNEGSKA (reference sequence). The CDR3 reads CSARAGREIEKLFF. The CDR3 nucleotides are TGCAGTGCTAGAGCCGGAAGAGAGATTGAAAAACTGTTTTTT.

This clonotype was seen many times. The CDR3, as DNA: TGTGCCAGCAGTGACTCAGCGGGGGGGTATACCGGGGAGCTGTTTTTT. Translation gives CASSDSAGGYTGELFF. This sequence joins TRBV2 and TRBJ2-2; 10 bases are shared with TRBD2. CDR1 is SNHLY, CDR2 FYNNEI, per germline. This CDR3 spans 16 amino acids. Trimming removed 3 bases from V and 5 bases from J; junction bases left unmatched: 6.

CDR3 DNA: TGTGCCAGCATGCAGCGGAACACCGGGGAGCTGTTTTTT. Protein: CASMQRNTGELFF. This chain uses TRBV2 with TRBJ2-2, with no clear D. From germline, CDR1 is SNHLY and CDR2 FYNNEI. Trimming pared 7 bases from V and 1 base from J, leaving 7 bases between. This CDR3 region has 13 residues.

The rearrangement links TRBV7-9 to TRBJ2-7, with D unresolved. The CDR3 loop spans 12 amino acids. The V and J ends lost 5 bases and 6 bases respectively, with 11 bases between them. Germline V lookup: CDR1 SEHNR, CDR2 FQNEAQ (reference sequence). The CDR3 DNA follows: TGTGCCAGCAGCACCCAACCGGGCGAGCAGTACTTC. Amino acid sequence: CASSTQPGEQYF.

This clonotype was observed many times. This chain links TRBV6-1 with TRBJ1-2; TRBD1 agrees at 8 bases. V shed 6 bases and J 1 base; nucleotides not matched to a gene: 4. CDR3 length: 14 amino acids. Germline CDR1 MNHNS, CDR2 SASEGT. CDR3 amino acids: CASSRGLVNYGYTF. In DNA form, the CDR3 reads TGTGCCAGCAGCAGGGGGCTGGTTAACTATGGCTACACCTTC.

This clonotype came up many times. V gene TRBV7-6 combines with J gene TRBJ1-2, with D possibly being TRBD1 (6 bases). This CDR3 spans 14 amino acids. In germline, CDR1 is SGHVS, CDR2 FNYEAQ. Trimming left V 5 bases short and J 7 bases short, with 17 bases between. CDR3 in amino acids: CASSINREGIGYTF. The CDR3 bases are TGTGCCAGCAGCATTAACAGGGAGGGAATTGGCTACACCTTC.

There are many counts of this clonotype. The rearrangement uses TRBV18 and TRBJ2-7; no clear D. Between the trimmed V and J ends, which lost 5 bases and 4 bases, there was a span of 9 bases. Germline V gene lookup returns CDR1 KGHSH and CDR2 LQKENI. The CDR3 totals 12 residues. In DNA form, the CDR3 reads TGTGCCAGCTCATCAACGGGTTACGAGCAGTACTTC. It yields the protein CASSSTGYEQYF.